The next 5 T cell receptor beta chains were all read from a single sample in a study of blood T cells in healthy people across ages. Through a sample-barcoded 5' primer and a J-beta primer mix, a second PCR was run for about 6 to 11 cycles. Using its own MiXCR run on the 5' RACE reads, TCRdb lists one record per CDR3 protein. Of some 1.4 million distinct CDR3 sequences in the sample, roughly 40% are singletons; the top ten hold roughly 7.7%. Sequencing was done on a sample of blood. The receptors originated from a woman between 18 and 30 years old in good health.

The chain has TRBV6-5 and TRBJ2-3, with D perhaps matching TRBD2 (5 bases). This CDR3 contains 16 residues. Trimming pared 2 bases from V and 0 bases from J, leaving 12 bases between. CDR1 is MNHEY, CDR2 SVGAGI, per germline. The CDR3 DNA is TGTGCCAGCAGTTACGAGGAAACGGGAAGCACAGATACGCAGTATTTT. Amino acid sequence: CASSYEETGSTDTQYF.

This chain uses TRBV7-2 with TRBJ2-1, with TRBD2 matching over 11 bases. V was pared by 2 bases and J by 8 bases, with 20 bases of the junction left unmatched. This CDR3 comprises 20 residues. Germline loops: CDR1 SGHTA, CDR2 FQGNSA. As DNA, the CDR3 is TGTGCCAGCAGCTTACTCGAGAAGTATAGCGGGAGGGCCGATCCCCATGAGCAGTTCTTC. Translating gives CASSLLEKYSGRADPHEQFF.

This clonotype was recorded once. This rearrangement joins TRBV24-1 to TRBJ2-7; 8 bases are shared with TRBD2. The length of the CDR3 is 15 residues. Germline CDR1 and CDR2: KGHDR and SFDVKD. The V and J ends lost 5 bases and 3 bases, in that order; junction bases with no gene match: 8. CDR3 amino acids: CATSGEAGEGYEQYF. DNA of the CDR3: TGTGCCACCAGTGGGGAAGCGGGAGAAGGCTACGAGCAGTACTTC.

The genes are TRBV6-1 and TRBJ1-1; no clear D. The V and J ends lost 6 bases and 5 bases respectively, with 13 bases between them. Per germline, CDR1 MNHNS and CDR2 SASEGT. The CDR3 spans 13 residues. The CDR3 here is CASRIPRLTEAFF. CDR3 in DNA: TGTGCCAGCAGGATCCCAAGACTGACTGAAGCTTTCTTT.

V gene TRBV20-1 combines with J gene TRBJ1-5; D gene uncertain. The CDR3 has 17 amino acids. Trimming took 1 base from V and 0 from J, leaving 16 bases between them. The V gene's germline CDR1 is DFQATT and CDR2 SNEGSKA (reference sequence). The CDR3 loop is CSARAERGPHSNQPQHF. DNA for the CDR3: TGCAGTGCTAGAGCCGAGAGAGGGCCTCATAGCAATCAGCCCCAGCATTTT.